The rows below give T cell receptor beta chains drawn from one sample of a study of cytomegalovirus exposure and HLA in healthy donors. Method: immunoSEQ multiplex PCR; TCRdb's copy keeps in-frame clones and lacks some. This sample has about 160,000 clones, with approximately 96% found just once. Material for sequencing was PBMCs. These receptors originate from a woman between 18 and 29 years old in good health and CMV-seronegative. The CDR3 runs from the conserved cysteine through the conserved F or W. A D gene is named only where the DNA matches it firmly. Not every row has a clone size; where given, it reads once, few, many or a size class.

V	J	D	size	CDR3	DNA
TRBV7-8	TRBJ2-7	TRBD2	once	CASSSRAGGPYEQYF	TGTGCCAGCAGCTCCAGGGCGGGGGGACCCTACGAGCAGTACTTC
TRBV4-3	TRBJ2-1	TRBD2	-	CASSRSGSSYNEQFF	TGCGCCAGCAGCCGGAGCGGGAGCTCCTACAATGAGCAGTTCTTC
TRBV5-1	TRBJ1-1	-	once	CASSSTGSGMNTEAFF	TGCGCCAGCAGCTCCACAGGGAGCGGGATGAACACTGAAGCTTTCTTT
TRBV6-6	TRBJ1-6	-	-	CASSYLPRQENSPLHF	TGTGCCAGCAGTTACTTACCTCGTCAGGAAAATTCACCCCTCCACTTT
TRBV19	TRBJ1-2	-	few	CATTGVYYGYTF	TGTGCCACAACCGGGGTTTACTATGGCTACACCTTC
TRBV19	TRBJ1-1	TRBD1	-	CASSLQGGTTEAFF	TGTGCCAGTAGTCTTCAGGGGGGCACCACTGAAGCTTTCTTT
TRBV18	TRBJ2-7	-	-	CASSPQGLDEQYF	TGTGCCAGCTCACCACAGGGGCTCGACGAGCAGTACTTC
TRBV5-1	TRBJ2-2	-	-	CASSVGPSTGELFF	TGCGCCAGCAGCGTGGGACCTAGCACCGGGGAGCTGTTTTTT
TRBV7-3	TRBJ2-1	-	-	CASSAGQTSYNEQFF	TGTGCCAGCAGTGCGGGACAGACCTCCTACAATGAGCAGTTCTTC
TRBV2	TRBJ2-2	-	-	CASSVVGDLYGELFF	TGTGCCAGCAGTGTGGTGGGGGACTTATACGGGGAGCTGTTTTTT
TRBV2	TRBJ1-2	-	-	CASSPLTEIYGYTF	TGTGCCAGCAGCCCCTTGACAGAAATCTATGGCTACACCTTC
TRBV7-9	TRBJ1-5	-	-	CASSLPSSNQPQHF	TGTGCCAGCAGCTTACCCTCCAGCAATCAGCCCCAGCATTTT
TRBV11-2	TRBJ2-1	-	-	CASSLMPSSYNEQFF	TGTGCCAGCAGCTTAATGCCGAGCTCCTACAATGAGCAGTTCTTC
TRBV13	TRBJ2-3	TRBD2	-	CASSLLAGGTDTQYF	TGTGCCAGCAGCCTCCTAGCGGGGGGAACAGATACGCAGTATTTT
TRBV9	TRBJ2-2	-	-	CASSVVGGSTGELFF	TGTGCCAGCAGCGTAGTGGGTGGGAGCACCGGGGAGCTGTTTTTT
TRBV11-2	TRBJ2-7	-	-	CASSLGGTAYEQYF	TGTGCCAGCAGCTTAGGCGGGACAGCCTACGAGCAGTACTTC
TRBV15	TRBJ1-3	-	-	CATSRGYGNTIYF	TGTGCCACCAGCAGAGGATACGGGAACACCATATATTTT
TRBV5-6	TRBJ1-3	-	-	CASSLALTGRDSAGNTIYF	TGTGCCAGCAGCTTGGCCCTAACAGGGAGGGACTCGGCTGGAAACACCATATATTTT
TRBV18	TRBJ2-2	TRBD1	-	CASSPEGANAGELFF	TGTGCCAGCTCACCTGAGGGGGCCAATGCCGGGGAGCTGTTTTTT
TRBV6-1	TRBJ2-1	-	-	CASSGGLSGSSYNEQFF	TGTGCCAGCAGTGGAGGGCTAAGCGGGTCCTCCTACAATGAGCAGTTCTTC
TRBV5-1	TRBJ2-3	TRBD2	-	CASSLLAVLKSTDTQYF	TGCGCCAGCAGCTTACTAGCGGTACTTAAGAGCACAGATACGCAGTATTTT
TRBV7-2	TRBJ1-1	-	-	CASSHVNTEAFF	TGTGCCAGCAGCCATGTGAACACTGAAGCTTTCTTT
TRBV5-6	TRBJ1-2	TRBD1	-	CASSLDRGLDGYTF	TGTGCCAGCAGCTTGGACAGGGGTTTGGATGGCTACACCTTC
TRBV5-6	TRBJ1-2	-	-	CASSQQGGGYTF	TGTGCCAGCAGCCAGCAGGGAGGCGGCTACACCTTC
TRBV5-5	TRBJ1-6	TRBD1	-	CASSFGTGPAALHF	TGTGCCAGCAGCTTCGGGACAGGCCCGGCGGCCCTCCACTTT
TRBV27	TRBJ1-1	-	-	CASSNRRITLNTEAFF	TGTGCCAGCAGTAACAGGCGGATCACCTTGAACACTGAAGCTTTCTTT
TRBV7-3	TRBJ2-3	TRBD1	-	CASSPLQGGTDTQYF	TGTGCCAGCAGCCCATTACAGGGGGGCACAGATACGCAGTATTTT